These 17 T cell receptor beta chains were sequenced from one sample in a study of regulatory T cells in long-lasting Graves disease. Time point of the sample: persistent/refractory GD, antithyroid drugs over 5 years with positive TRAb. PBMC-extracted RNA yielded the TCR library. Arm-PCR of CDR3 regions with iRepertoire HTBI primers generated TCR beta libraries. One entry per CDR3 protein, called by TCRdb with MiXCR from the multiplex PCR reads. The table lists some 330,000 distinct CDR3 sequences, roughly 20% of them singletons. The input for sequencing was peripheral blood mononuclear cells (PBMCs), taken when the disease was refractory, from a patient treated with antithyroid drugs. The source is a woman aged 35 to 49 with Graves disease.

This chain uses TRBV20-1 with TRBJ1-6; D call uncertain. Trimming cost V 7 bases and J 0 bases, with 10 bases left between them. The CDR3 runs 14 residues. In germline, CDR1 is DFQATT, CDR2 SNEGSKA (reference sequence). The CDR3 coding sequence is TGCAGTGTCCGGACCAGCTCCTATAATTCACCCCTCCACTTT. Its translation: CSVRTSSYNSPLHF.

This clonotype occurred many times. The genes are TRBV28 and TRBJ1-1; possibly TRBD1 for D (5 bases). There are 15 residues in the CDR3. Trimming took off 6 bases at V and 11 bases at J, with 25 bases between the two ends. Looked up from germline, CDR1 is MDHEN and CDR2 is SYDVKM. In DNA, the CDR3 is TGTGCCAGCAGCCAAGCTCAGAGTAGGGGTAGAGGGGCTTTCTTT. Protein product: CASSQAQSRGRGAFF.

This clonotype was observed a few times. Germline and junction disagree at one end, which may indicate a read error. This chain links TRBV13 with TRBJ2-7; 7 nucleotides match TRBD1. Germline values: CDR1 PRHDT, CDR2 FYEKMQ (reference sequence). The CDR3 runs 15 residues. CDR3 nucleotides: TGTGCCAGCACCTTAAACAGGGGATTACAGCGCGAGCAGTACTTC. The encoded protein is CASTLNRGLQREQYF.

At least ten counts were recorded for this clonotype. The chain joins TRBV7-8 to TRBJ1-5, with D unresolved. Germline CDR1 and CDR2: SGHVS and FQNEAQ. This CDR3 region has 14 residues. V lost 5 bases, J lost 9 bases, and 17 bases lay in between. The CDR3 DNA is TGTGCCAGCAGCGAAACAAGTCGGGATACGCCCCAGCATTTT. This codes for CASSETSRDTPQHF.

With respect to this clonotype: A far larger clone lies a single base away; this is likely a read error. The chain carries TRBV10-3 and TRBJ1-6; the match to TRBD1 covers 9 bases. The length of the CDR3 is 15 residues. The germline CDR1 and CDR2 sequences are ENHRY and SYGVKD. Trimming at V came to 5 bases and at J to 8 bases, leaving 7 bases not matched to a gene. The DNA for the CDR3 is TGTGCCATCAGTAACAGGGGGCAGGGGGATTCACCCCTCCACTTT. It specifies CAISNRGQGDSPLHF.

This clonotype was found a few times. CDR3 bases: TGTGCCAGCAGCCAAGGAAGTGTCACTGAAGCTTTCTTT. Translating it yields CASSQGSVTEAFF. The genes are TRBV14 and TRBJ1-1; D unresolved. Between the trimmed V and J ends, which lost 1 base and 4 bases, there was a span of 7 bases. CDR1 SGHDN and CDR2 FVKESK come from the germline V gene. This CDR3 is 13 amino acids long.

This clonotype was seen many times. V gene TRBV2 combines with J gene TRBJ2-7; the D is unclear. With 7 bases removed from V and 4 bases from J, the gap between germline ends came to 17 bases. Germline CDR1 reads SNHLY; CDR2 reads FYNNEI. The CDR3 sequence is 14 residues long. CDR3: CASIRADRRYEQYF. The CDR3 DNA is TGTGCCAGCATACGTGCCGACCGAAGATACGAGCAGTACTTC.

In this sample, this clonotype turned up many times. The chain is built from TRBV20-1 and TRBJ1-4, with D hard to call. Trimming took off 0 bases at V and 4 bases at J, with 6 bases between the two ends. The CDR3 is 13 residues long. Germline assignment: CDR1 DFQATT and CDR2 SNEGSKA (reference sequence). CDR3 nucleotides: TGCAGTGCTAGAGACAGTGTTAATGAAAAACTGTTTTTT. It translates to CSARDSVNEKLFF.

In this sample, this clonotype turned up many times. CDR3 in amino acids: CSASRGGIYEQYF. CDR3 bases: TGCAGTGCTAGTCGTGGGGGCATCTACGAGCAGTACTTC. The chain is built from TRBV20-1 and TRBJ2-7, with a possible D match to TRBD1 (6 bases). From germline, CDR1 is DFQATT and CDR2 SNEGSKA (reference sequence). The CDR3 has 13 residues. V was shortened by 3 bases and J by 3 bases, with 12 bases between the two germline ends.

V and J are TRBV6-2 or TRBV6-3 and TRBJ2-5; perhaps TRBD1 as D (6 bases). The CDR3 spans 13 residues. CDR1 and CDR2 (germline): MNHEY, SVGEGT. Trimming left V 6 bases short and J 4 bases short, with 12 bases between. CDR3 region: CASRLTGPETQYF. CDR3 in DNA: TGTGCCAGCAGACTAACAGGGCCAGAGACCCAGTACTTC.

V usage is TRBV11-2 and J usage is TRBJ2-7; 8 positions match TRBD2. CDR1 is SGHAT and CDR2 is FQNNGV in the germline V gene. With 2 bases clipped from V and 4 bases from J, the junction kept 10 bases outside the gene matches. CDR3 length: 16 amino acids. The CDR3 here is CASSLIAGGARYEQYF. In DNA form, the CDR3 reads TGTGCCAGCAGCTTAATCGCGGGGGGCGCTCGATACGAGCAGTACTTC. The full variable domain, with the rest looked up from reference TRBV11-2 and TRBJ2-7, is EAGVAQSPRYKIIEKRQSVAFWCNPISGHATLYWYQQILGQGPKLLIQFQNNGVVDDSQLPKDRFSAERLKGVDSTLKIQPAKLEDSAVYLCASSLIAGGARYEQYFGPGTRLTVT.

The chain employs TRBV7-9 and TRBJ2-7; D is ambiguous. CDR1 SEHNR and CDR2 FQNEAQ come from the germline V gene (reference sequence). Trimming cost V 4 bases and J 4 bases, with 11 bases left between them. The CDR3 runs 13 residues. The CDR3 here is CASSSFKSYEQYF. The CDR3 DNA reads as TGTGCCAGCAGCTCATTTAAATCGTACGAGCAGTACTTC.

This clonotype has a handful of counts. The chain links TRBV20-1 to TRBJ2-5; the D gene is possibly TRBD1 (5 bases). CDR3 size: 13 residues. CDR1 and CDR2 (germline): DFQATT, SNEGSKA (reference sequence). The V gene lost 1 base and the J gene lost 5 bases, with 11 bases spanning the gap. This CDR3 reads CSARVLGRETQYF. CDR3 DNA sequence: TGCAGTGCTAGAGTCTTGGGGCGGGAGACCCAGTACTTC.

V gene TRBV4-2 combines with J gene TRBJ1-5, with a tentative D call TRBD1 (6 bases). Trimming removed 3 bases from V and 9 bases from J, with 15 bases in between. This CDR3 spans 14 amino acids. CDR1 and CDR2 from the germline V gene are LGHNA and YNFKEQ. The CDR3 bases are TGTGCCAGCAGCCATTCCGAACAGGGTGCGCCCCAGCATTTT. This encodes CASSHSEQGAPQHF.

In its sample, this clonotype was seen many times. The rearrangement links TRBV2 to TRBJ1-4; 8 positions agree with TRBD1. The CDR3 runs 15 residues. CDR1 and CDR2 from the germline V gene are SNHLY and FYNNEI. J was trimmed by 12 bases and V by 5 bases; bases with no gene match: 14. The CDR3 region is CASSNDRGPQFQLFF. CDR3 DNA: TGTGCCAGCAGTAACGACAGGGGTCCCCAGTTTCAACTGTTTTTT.

This clonotype occurred many times. The V call is TRBV7-8, the J call TRBJ2-7; D gene ambiguous. Germline V CDR1 and CDR2: SGHVS, FQNEAQ. Trimming took off 4 bases at V and 7 bases at J, with 8 bases between the two ends. The CDR3 loop spans 11 amino acids. CDR3 DNA sequence: TGTGCCAGCAGCTCGCGAAAGGAGCAGTACTTC. Protein: CASSSRKEQYF.

This clonotype was seen repeatedly, ten times or more. This chain uses TRBV12-3 or TRBV12-4 with TRBJ1-2; D remains ambiguous. The CDR3 runs 15 residues. V shed 6 bases and J shed 8 bases, with 22 bases lying between them. For the CDR3, the DNA is TGTGCCAGCAGGGGCTTGACGGGGTACTCGGGGGGCTACACCTTC. It translates to CASRGLTGYSGGYTF.